These 20 T cell receptor beta chains originate from one sample sequenced in a study of CD8+ T cells in alopecia areata. Reverse transcribed after extraction, RNA yielded cDNA as the sequencing template. TCRdb keeps only in-frame clones here, not all; method: immunoSEQ multiplex PCR. Of about 99,000 clones in the sample, around 60% are singletons; the top ten hold about 9%. Sequencing used CD4+ T cells sorted from blood. These TCRs come from a human donor in good health.

J is TRBJ2-1 and V is TRBV15; the match to TRBD2 covers 8 bases. CDR3 length: 13 amino acids. Losses at the gene ends were 11 bases for V and 6 bases for J; bases not matched to a gene: 9. Germline CDR1 is LNHNV and CDR2 is YYDKDF (reference sequence). CDR3 residues: CAVPALAGNEQFF. In DNA, the CDR3 is TGTGCCGTACCGGCCCTAGCGGGCAATGAGCAGTTCTTC. Full variable domain (missing parts from reference TRBV15 and TRBJ2-1): DAMVIQNPRYQVTQFGKPVTLSCSQTLNHNVMYWYQQKSSQAPKLLFHYYDKDFNNEADTPDNFQSRRPNTSFCFLDIRSPGLGDTAMYLCAVPALAGNEQFFGPGTRLTVL.

The chain uses TRBV29-1 and TRBJ2-7; D might be TRBD1 or TRBD2, each matching 5 bases. The V and J ends lost 6 bases and 2 bases respectively, with 14 bases between them. Germline V gene data show CDR1 as SQVTM and CDR2 as ANQGSEA. This CDR3 spans 13 amino acids. In DNA, the CDR3 is TGCAGCGTCTTGGGACGGATCACCTACGAGCAGTACTTC. This translates into CSVLGRITYEQYF.

The chain carries TRBV6-5 and TRBJ2-4; the D gene is possibly TRBD1 (6 bases). The CDR3 runs to 12 residues. V was trimmed by 3 bases and J by 14 bases, leaving 14 bases between them. Germline V gene data show CDR1 as MNHEY and CDR2 as SVGAGI. The CDR3 reads CASSYKQGWEYF. The CDR3 bases are TGTGCCAGCAGTTATAAACAGGGATGGGAGTACTTC.

In this sample, this clone turned up a few times. The chain carries TRBV2 and TRBJ1-5; 7 bases fit TRBD1. The CDR3 sequence is 17 residues long. Germline CDR1 and CDR2: SNHLY and FYNNEI. Trimming removed 8 bases from V and 0 bases from J; junction bases left unmatched: 13. The CDR3 DNA follows: TGTGCCAGCCATGCGACAGGGTCTGTCCTTAGCAATCAGCCCCAGCATTTT. It specifies CASHATGSVLSNQPQHF.

The rearrangement uses TRBV7-9 and TRBJ1-2; D unresolved. CDR3 length: 15 residues. CDR1 and CDR2 (germline): SEHNR, FQNEAQ (reference sequence). Trimming pared 5 bases from V and 4 bases from J, leaving 17 bases between. The DNA of the CDR3 is TGTGCCAGCAGCCCTACCTTGGACGGACGCTATGGCTACACCTTC. This encodes CASSPTLDGRYGYTF.

CDR3 sequence: CASSPTGEGAFF. As DNA, the CDR3 is TGTGCCAGCAGCCCGACGGGGGAGGGGGCTTTCTTT. V and J are TRBV2 and TRBJ1-1; D perhaps matches TRBD1 (5 bases). The CDR3 loop spans 12 amino acids. V was clipped by 6 bases and J by 11 bases, with 16 bases between them. Germline V lookup: CDR1 SNHLY, CDR2 FYNNEI.

The chain couples TRBV5-4 to TRBJ2-3; 9 bases map to TRBD1. Trimming removed 4 bases from V and 5 bases from J; junction bases left unmatched: 11. Germline CDR1 reads SGHNT; CDR2 reads YYREEE (reference sequence). This CDR3 region has 16 residues. CDR3 DNA: TGTGCCAGCAGCCCGTCCCGGGACAGGGTTAGAGATACGCAGTATTTT. Translating it yields CASSPSRDRVRDTQYF.

The chain carries TRBV29-1 and TRBJ1-5, with D hard to call. V dropped 6 bases and J dropped 6 bases, with 15 bases sitting between them. The CDR3 is 13 residues long. The germline V gene has CDR1 SQVTM and CDR2 ANQGSEA. For the CDR3, the DNA is TGCAGCGTCCTGTCGGGGTTGGGTCAGCCCCAGCATTTT. Translation: CSVLSGLGQPQHF. Looking up the rest from reference TRBV29-1 and TRBJ1-5 gives the full variable domain: SAVISQKPSRDICQRGTSLTIQCQVDSQVTMMFWYRQQPGQSLTLIATANQGSEATYESGFVIDKFPISRPNLTFSTLTVSNMSPEDSSIYLCSVLSGLGQPQHFGDGTRLSIL.

This clone was seen once. This sequence joins TRBV7-2 and TRBJ2-7; 7 positions agree with TRBD1. Germline CDR1 is SGHTA and CDR2 is FQGNSA. The CDR3 length is 14 residues. Unmatched junction bases numbered 6, after V lost 5 bases and J lost 2 bases. The CDR3 is CASSRSGQAYEQYF. In DNA, the CDR3 is TGTGCCAGCAGCCGCTCCGGACAGGCCTACGAGCAGTACTTC.

The chain carries TRBV29-1 and TRBJ1-1; D is perhaps TRBD1 (6 bases). V was trimmed by 7 bases and J by 7 bases, leaving 16 bases between them. The V gene's germline CDR1 is SQVTM and CDR2 ANQGSEA. The CDR3 is 12 amino acids. CDR3 sequence: CSATINRDEAFF. The CDR3 nucleotides are TGCAGCGCAACAATAAACAGGGATGAAGCTTTCTTT.

The chain employs TRBV27 and TRBJ2-1; TRBD2 aligns across 8 bases. This CDR3 contains 16 residues. Germline V gene data show CDR1 as MNHEY and CDR2 as SMNVEV (reference sequence). With V trimmed by 6 bases and J by 5 bases, 12 bases remained unmatched. CDR3 residues: CASRPQLGGGNNEQFF. CDR3 DNA sequence: TGTGCCAGCAGACCCCAACTCGGGGGGGGAAACAATGAGCAGTTCTTC.

The gene calls are TRBV7-2 and TRBJ2-5; D could derive from TRBD1 or TRBD2 (5 bases each). Trimming left V 5 bases short and J 5 bases short, with 15 bases between. CDR3 length: 14 residues. The germline V gene encodes CDR1 SGHTA and CDR2 FQGNSA. CDR3 amino acids: CASSGSGAMETQYF. In DNA form, the CDR3 reads TGTGCCAGCAGCGGATCCGGGGCTATGGAGACCCAGTACTTC.

The J gene is TRBJ2-5, the V gene TRBV29-1, with D possibly being TRBD2 (5 bases). This CDR3 has 13 residues. Trimming shortened V by 6 bases and J by 5 bases, and 16 bases separated the two germline ends. Germline V gene data show CDR1 as SQVTM and CDR2 as ANQGSEA. The CDR3 DNA is TGCAGCGTCGGTAGCGTTTTGCGGGAGACCCAGTACTTC. It encodes CSVGSVLRETQYF.

V and J are TRBV4-1 and TRBJ2-5; 7 bases align to TRBD1. V shed 4 bases and J 2 bases; nucleotides not matched to a gene: 4. This CDR3 has 14 amino acids. Germline V gene lookup returns CDR1 MGHRA and CDR2 YSYEKL. For the CDR3, the DNA is TGCGCCAGCAGCCCCCGGGACAGTCAAGAGACCCAGTACTTC. Its protein product is CASSPRDSQETQYF.

This clone was seen only a few times. The V gene is TRBV14, the J gene TRBJ1-1; TRBD1 might be the D (6 bases). The V end lost 5 bases, the J end lost 1 base, and 14 bases lay between the germline ends. The germline gives CDR1 SGHDN, CDR2 FVKESK. This CDR3 has 15 residues. DNA for the CDR3: TGTGCCAGCAGCTCTACCGGGGGCGGGAACACTGAAGCTTTCTTT. The encoded protein is CASSSTGGGNTEAFF.

This chain links TRBV7-2 with TRBJ2-5; the match to TRBD2 covers 7 bases. J gave up 2 bases and V 3 bases, and 9 bases lay outside the gene matches. The length of the CDR3 is 16 residues. The germline CDR1 and CDR2 sequences are SGHTA and FQGNSA. Here the CDR3 reads CASSFLAWEGQETQYF. CDR3 nucleotides: TGTGCCAGCAGCTTTCTAGCTTGGGAGGGGCAAGAGACCCAGTACTTC.

This clone was counted a few times. This sequence joins TRBV18 and TRBJ1-3, with D possibly matching TRBD1 (6 bases). CDR1 is KGHSH, CDR2 LQKENI, per germline. This CDR3 spans 15 amino acids. The ends were cut back, 1 base at V and 0 bases at J, with 7 bases in the middle. This chain's CDR3 is CASSPRQASGNTIYF. The CDR3 bases are TGTGCCAGCTCACCACGACAGGCCTCTGGAAACACCATATATTTT.

The chain recombines TRBV23-1 with TRBJ1-6; 12 nucleotides line up with TRBD1. TRBV23-1 has ORF status, its function being uncertain. This CDR3 is built from 16 residues. After removal of 4 bases from V and 7 bases from J, the junction contained 5 bases not matched to a gene. CDR3 sequence: CASSPTGTGGNSPLHF. The CDR3 DNA reads TGCGCCAGCAGTCCAACCGGGACAGGGGGCAATTCACCCCTCCACTTT.

The chain has TRBV15 and TRBJ1-2; no clear D gene. Germline assignment: CDR1 LNHNV and CDR2 YYDKDF (reference sequence). The CDR3 has 12 residues. V was trimmed by 5 bases and J by 14 bases, leaving 18 bases between them. The CDR3 region is CATSPREGPETF. DNA for the CDR3: TGTGCCACCAGCCCCCGGGAAGGGCCCGAAACCTTC.

This clone was seen more than once but under ten times. The chain links TRBV20-1 to TRBJ1-1; TRBD1 matches 7 bases. CDR3 length equals 11 residues. J gave up 7 bases and V 4 bases, and 3 bases lay outside the gene matches. CDR1 and CDR2 (germline): DFQATT, SNEGSKA (reference sequence). Here the CDR3 DNA reads TGCAGTGCTACGGACAGGCATGAAGCTTTCTTT. The encoded protein is CSATDRHEAFF.